The TCR beta chain under discussion was sequenced for a study of T cell responses to AZD1222 COVID-19 vaccine. Study-level results: CD4 TCRs covered the whole spike, strongest at regions 160-218 and 743-854.

The germline gives CDR1 SGDLS, CDR2 YYNGEE. The CDR3 extends over 14 amino acids. The germline V and J ends were trimmed by 4 bases and 4 bases, with 12 bases remaining between them. The data were produced by immunoSEQ multiplex PCR, yet TCRdb's version contains in-frame clones alone and is incomplete. The sample contains fewer than 250,000 clones, more than 85% of which appear only once. This clone has just one count. What it binds is unknown. V and J are TRBV9 and TRBJ1-5; possible D gene TRBD1, 5 bases. The source was peripheral blood, collected on day 0 of MenACWY control vaccination. This sequence originates from an adult in good health. CDR3 DNA: TGTGCCAGCAGCCCCGGGGGGGGGAATCAGCCCCAGCATTTT. Its protein product is CASSPGGGNQPQHF.